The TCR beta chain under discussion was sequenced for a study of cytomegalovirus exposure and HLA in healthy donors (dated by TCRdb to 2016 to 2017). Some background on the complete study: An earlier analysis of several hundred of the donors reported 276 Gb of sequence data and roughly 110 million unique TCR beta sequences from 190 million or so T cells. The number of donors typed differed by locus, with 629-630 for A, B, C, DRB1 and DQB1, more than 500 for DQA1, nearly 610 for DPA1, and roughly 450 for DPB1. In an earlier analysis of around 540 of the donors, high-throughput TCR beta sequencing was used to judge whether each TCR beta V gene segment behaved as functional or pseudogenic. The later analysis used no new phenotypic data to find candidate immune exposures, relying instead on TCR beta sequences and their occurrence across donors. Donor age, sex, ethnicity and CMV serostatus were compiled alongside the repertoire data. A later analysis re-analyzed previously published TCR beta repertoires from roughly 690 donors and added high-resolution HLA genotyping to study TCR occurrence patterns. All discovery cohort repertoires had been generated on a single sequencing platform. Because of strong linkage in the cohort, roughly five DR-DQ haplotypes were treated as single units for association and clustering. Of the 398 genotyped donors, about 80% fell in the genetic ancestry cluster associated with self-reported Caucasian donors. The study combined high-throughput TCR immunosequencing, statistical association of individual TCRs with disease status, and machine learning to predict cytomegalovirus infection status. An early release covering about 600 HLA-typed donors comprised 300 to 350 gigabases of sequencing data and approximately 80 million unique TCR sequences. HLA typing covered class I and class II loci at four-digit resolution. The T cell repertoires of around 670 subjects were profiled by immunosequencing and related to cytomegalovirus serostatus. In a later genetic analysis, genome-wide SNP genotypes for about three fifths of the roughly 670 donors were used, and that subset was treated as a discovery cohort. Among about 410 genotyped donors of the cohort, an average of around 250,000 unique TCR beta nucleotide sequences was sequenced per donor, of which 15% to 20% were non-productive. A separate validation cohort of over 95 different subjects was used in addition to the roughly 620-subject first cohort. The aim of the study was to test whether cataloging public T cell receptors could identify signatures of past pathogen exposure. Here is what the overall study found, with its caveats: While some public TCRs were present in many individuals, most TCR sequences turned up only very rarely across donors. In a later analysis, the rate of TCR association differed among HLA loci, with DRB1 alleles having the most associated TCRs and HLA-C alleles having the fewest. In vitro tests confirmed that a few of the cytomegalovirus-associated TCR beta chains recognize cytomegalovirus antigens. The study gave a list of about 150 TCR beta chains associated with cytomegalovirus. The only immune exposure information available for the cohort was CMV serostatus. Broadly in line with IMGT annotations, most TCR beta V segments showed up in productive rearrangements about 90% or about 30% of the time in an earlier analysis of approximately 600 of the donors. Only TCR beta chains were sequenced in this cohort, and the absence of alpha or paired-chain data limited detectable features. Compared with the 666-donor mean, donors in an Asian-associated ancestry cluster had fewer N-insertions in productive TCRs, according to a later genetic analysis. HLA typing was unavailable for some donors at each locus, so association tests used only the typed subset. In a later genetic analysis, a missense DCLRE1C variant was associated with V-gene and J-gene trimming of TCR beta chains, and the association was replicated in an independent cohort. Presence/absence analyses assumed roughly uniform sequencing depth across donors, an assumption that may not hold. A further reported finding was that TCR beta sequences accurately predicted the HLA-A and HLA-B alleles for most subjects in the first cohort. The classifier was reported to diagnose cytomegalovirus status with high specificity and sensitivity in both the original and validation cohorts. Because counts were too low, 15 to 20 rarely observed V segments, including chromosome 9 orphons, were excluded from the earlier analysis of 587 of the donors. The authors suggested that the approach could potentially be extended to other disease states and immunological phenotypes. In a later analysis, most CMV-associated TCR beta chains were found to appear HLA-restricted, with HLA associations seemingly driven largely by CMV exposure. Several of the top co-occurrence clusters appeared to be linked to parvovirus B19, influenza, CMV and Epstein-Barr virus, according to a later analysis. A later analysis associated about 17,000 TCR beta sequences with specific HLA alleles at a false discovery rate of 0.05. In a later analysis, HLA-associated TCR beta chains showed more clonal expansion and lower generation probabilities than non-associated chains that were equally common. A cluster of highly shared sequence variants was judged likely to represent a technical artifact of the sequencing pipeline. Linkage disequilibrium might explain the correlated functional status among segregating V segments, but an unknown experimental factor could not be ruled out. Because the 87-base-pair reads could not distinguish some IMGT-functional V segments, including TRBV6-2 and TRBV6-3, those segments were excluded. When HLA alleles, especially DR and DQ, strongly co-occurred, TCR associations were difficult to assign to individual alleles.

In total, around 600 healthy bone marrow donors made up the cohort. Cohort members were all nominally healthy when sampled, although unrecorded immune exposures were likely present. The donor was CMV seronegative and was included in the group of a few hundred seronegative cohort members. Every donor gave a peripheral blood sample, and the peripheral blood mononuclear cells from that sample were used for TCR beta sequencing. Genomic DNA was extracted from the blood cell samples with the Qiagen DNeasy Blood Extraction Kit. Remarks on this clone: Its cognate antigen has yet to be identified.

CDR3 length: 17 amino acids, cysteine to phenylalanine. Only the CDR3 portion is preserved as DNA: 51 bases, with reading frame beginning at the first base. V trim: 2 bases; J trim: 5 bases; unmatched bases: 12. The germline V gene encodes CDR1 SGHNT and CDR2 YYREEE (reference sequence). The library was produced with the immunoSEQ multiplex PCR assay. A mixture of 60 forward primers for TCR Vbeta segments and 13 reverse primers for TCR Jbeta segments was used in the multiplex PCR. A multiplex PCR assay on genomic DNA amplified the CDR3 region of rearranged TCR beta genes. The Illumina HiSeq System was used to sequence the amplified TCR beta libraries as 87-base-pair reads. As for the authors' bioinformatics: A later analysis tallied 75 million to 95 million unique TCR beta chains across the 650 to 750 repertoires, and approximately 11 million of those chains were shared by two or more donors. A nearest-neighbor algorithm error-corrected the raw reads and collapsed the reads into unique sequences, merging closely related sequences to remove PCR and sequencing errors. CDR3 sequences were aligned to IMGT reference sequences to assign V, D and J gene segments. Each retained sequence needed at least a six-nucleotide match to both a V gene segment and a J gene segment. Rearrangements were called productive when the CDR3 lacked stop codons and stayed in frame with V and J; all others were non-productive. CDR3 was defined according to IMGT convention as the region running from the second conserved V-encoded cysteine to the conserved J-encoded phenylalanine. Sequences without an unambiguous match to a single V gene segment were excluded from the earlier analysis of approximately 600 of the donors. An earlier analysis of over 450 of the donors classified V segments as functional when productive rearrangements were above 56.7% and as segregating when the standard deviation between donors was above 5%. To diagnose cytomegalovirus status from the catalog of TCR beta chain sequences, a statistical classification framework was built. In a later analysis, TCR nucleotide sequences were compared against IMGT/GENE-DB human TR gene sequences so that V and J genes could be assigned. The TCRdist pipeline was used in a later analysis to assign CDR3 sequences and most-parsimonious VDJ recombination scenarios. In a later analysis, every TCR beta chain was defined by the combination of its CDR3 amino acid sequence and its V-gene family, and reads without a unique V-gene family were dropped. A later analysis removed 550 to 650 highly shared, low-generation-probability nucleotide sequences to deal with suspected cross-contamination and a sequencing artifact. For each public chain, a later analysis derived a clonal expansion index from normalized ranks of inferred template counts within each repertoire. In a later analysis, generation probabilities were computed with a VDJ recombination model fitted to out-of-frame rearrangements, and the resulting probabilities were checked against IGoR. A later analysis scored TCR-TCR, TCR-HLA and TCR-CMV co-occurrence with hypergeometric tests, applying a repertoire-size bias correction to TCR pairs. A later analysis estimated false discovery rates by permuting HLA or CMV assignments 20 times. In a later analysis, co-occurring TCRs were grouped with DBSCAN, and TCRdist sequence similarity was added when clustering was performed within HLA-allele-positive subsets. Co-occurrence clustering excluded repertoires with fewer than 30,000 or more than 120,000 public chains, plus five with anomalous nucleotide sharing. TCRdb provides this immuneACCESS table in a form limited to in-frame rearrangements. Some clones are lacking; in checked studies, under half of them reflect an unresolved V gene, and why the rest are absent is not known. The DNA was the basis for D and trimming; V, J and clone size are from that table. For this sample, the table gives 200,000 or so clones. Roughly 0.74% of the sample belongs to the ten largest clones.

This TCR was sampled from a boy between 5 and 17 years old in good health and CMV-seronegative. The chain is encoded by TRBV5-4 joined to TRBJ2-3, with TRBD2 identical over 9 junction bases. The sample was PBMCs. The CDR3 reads CASSFLMGGGAIDTQYF. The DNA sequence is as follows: TGTGCCAGCAGCTTCCTGATGGGCGGGGGGGCTATAGATACGCAGTATTTT.